These 25 T cell receptor beta chains came from one sample sequenced in a study of OX40 agonist ivuxolimab in advanced cancers. Only in-frame clones appear in the TCRdb table, and some are missing; sequencing was by immunoSEQ multiplex PCR. The sample has nearly 25,000 clones; approximately 80% are singletons. Specimen: CD4+ or CD8+ T cells sorted from blood, collected in a trial of the OX40 agonist ivuxolimab. The receptors come from an adult with an advanced solid tumor such as melanoma, head and neck, liver or kidney cancer.

The chain employs TRBV6-1 and TRBJ1-1; TRBD1 agrees at 7 bases. Germline values: CDR1 MNHNS, CDR2 SASEGT. The trim removed 3 bases at V and 10 bases at J, leaving 5 bases unmatched. The CDR3 has 12 amino acids. The CDR3 loop is CASSEEGARAFF. CDR3 sequence (DNA): TGTGCCAGCAGTGAGGAGGGGGCTCGAGCTTTCTTT.

J is TRBJ2-7 and V is TRBV27; no definite D call. Trimming took 3 bases from V and 1 from J, leaving 10 bases between them. This CDR3 region has 14 residues. Germline lookup yields CDR1 MNHEY and CDR2 SMNVEV (reference sequence). The CDR3, as DNA: TGTGCCAGCAGTTTCAAGGGCCCTTCCTACGAGCAGTACTTC. This encodes CASSFKGPSYEQYF.

The CDR3 loop is CASSLFSIGQPDQPQHF. CDR3 nucleotides: TGTGCCAGCAGTTTATTCTCAATCGGACAGCCCGATCAGCCCCAGCATTTT. The chain carries TRBV28 and TRBJ1-5; weak D call: TRBD1 (6 bases). V was pared by 1 base and J by 5 bases, with 18 bases between. This CDR3 region has 17 residues. CDR1 is MDHEN, CDR2 SYDVKM, per germline.

The chain is built from TRBV11-2 and TRBJ2-7; D is undetermined. This CDR3 spans 15 amino acids. Germline V gene data show CDR1 as SGHAT and CDR2 as FQNNGV. With 3 bases removed from V and 0 bases from J, the gap between germline ends came to 12 bases. CDR3 bases: TGTGCCAGCAGCTTCATCGCGACTCACTCCTACGAGCAGTACTTC. Its protein product is CASSFIATHSYEQYF.

The chain employs TRBV7-9 and TRBJ2-7, with D perhaps TRBD1 (6 bases). V lost 4 bases and J 4 bases, leaving 8 bases between the germline ends. This CDR3 has 12 residues. In germline, CDR1 is SEHNR, CDR2 FQNEAQ (reference sequence). The CDR3 nucleotides read TGTGCCAGCAGCTACCAGGGGTACGAGCAGTACTTC. This encodes CASSYQGYEQYF.

The chain carries TRBV4-3 and TRBJ2-1, with no clear D. CDR3 length: 18 residues. CDR1 LGHNA and CDR2 YSLEER come from the germline V gene. Deletions cut 0 bases from V and 4 bases from J, with 19 bases between. The CDR3: CASSQDRVRTTQYNEQFF. CDR3 DNA: TGCGCCAGCAGCCAAGACCGGGTTCGGACGACACAATACAATGAGCAGTTCTTC.

The chain couples TRBV5-5 to TRBJ1-2; D is possibly TRBD1 (6 bases). V was shortened by 3 bases and J by 6 bases, with 15 bases between the two germline ends. CDR3 length: 14 amino acids. The germline V gene has CDR1 SGHKS and CDR2 YYEKEE (reference sequence). The CDR3 nucleotides read TGTGCCAGCAGCTGGGGGCCCAACGGAGATGGCTACACCTTC. It codes for CASSWGPNGDGYTF.

This clone was observed a handful of times. One end of the junction is discordant with germline, which a read error may explain. The V and J genes are TRBV6-6 and TRBJ1-2; D perhaps matches TRBD1 (5 bases). This CDR3 is built from 12 residues. The V gene's germline CDR1 is MNHNY and CDR2 SVGAGI (reference sequence). CDR3: CASSYSVQGRIF. The DNA of the CDR3 is TGTGCCAGCAGTTACTCAGTCCAGGGAAGGATCTTC.

The rearrangement joins TRBV10-1 to TRBJ2-7; D is possibly TRBD1 or TRBD2 (5 bases each). The CDR3 covers 16 residues. Trimming stripped 6 bases from V and 0 bases from J, with 18 bases between. CDR1 is WNHNN and CDR2 is SYGVQD in the germline V gene (reference sequence). The CDR3 DNA reads as TGCGCCAGCAGGGGGGTATGGAGATTAAGCTCCTACGAGCAGTACTTC. Translated, it gives CASRGVWRLSSYEQYF.

The chain combines TRBV5-5 with TRBJ2-2, with 7 bases fitting TRBD2. There are 15 residues in the CDR3. The V gene end was trimmed by 4 bases and the J gene end by 4 bases; junction bases not matched to a gene: 7. CDR1 SGHKS and CDR2 YYEKEE come from the germline V gene (reference sequence). CDR3 in amino acids: CASSPRGSGTGELFF. CDR3 in DNA: TGTGCCAGCAGCCCGCGCGGGAGCGGCACCGGGGAGCTGTTTTTT.

The gene calls are TRBV7-9 and TRBJ1-1, with 7 positions matching TRBD1. V gave up 3 bases and J gave up 14 bases; unmatched junction bases: 12. The CDR3 sequence is 13 residues long. The germline CDR1 and CDR2 sequences are SEHNR and FQNEAQ (reference sequence). CDR3 bases: TGTGCCAGCAGCTTCGGGACAGTACAACACGCGTTCTTT. Translating it yields CASSFGTVQHAFF.

This clone occurred once. The CDR3 nucleotides read TGTGCCAGCAGTTACGGGGACGGCAATCAGCCCCAGCATTTT. As protein: CASSYGDGNQPQHF. This chain links TRBV6-6 with TRBJ1-5; perhaps TRBD1 as D (5 bases). The CDR3 covers 14 residues. The V gene's germline CDR1 is MNHNY and CDR2 SVGAGI (reference sequence). V lost 2 bases, J lost 2 bases, and 7 bases lay in between.

This sequence joins TRBV12-5 and TRBJ2-3; no definite D call. The CDR3 is 16 residues long. Germline-derived CDR1 and CDR2 are LGHNT and FRNRAP. Deletions cut 1 base from V and 4 bases from J, with 15 bases between. CDR3 DNA: TGTGCTAGTGGTTTGGGACGTTCCGGGTACCCAGATACGCAGTATTTT. Its translation is CASGLGRSGYPDTQYF.

The gene calls are TRBV7-9 and TRBJ1-1, with a weak D call TRBD1 (5 bases). This CDR3 contains 13 residues. The germline gives CDR1 SEHNR, CDR2 FQNEAQ (reference sequence). V lost 1 base and J 7 bases, leaving 10 bases between the germline ends. The CDR3 DNA reads as TGTGCCAGCAGCTTAGTGGGACCGAGTGAAGCTTTCTTT. Translated, it gives CASSLVGPSEAFF.

The genes are TRBV28 and TRBJ2-1; 9 positions agree with TRBD2. This CDR3 is 14 amino acids long. V lost 3 bases, J lost 7 bases, and 4 bases stayed unmatched. CDR1 is MDHEN and CDR2 is SYDVKM in the germline V gene. CDR3 loop: CASSFYSGSNEQFF. CDR3 in DNA: TGTGCCAGCAGTTTTTATAGCGGGAGTAATGAGCAGTTCTTC.

This chain uses TRBV10-3 with TRBJ2-7; no clear D gene. The CDR3 has 13 residues. Germline CDR1 and CDR2: ENHRY and SYGVKD. Trimming took off 8 bases at V and 0 bases at J, with 11 bases between the two ends. Here the CDR3 reads CAIGETDSYEQYF. The CDR3 DNA reads TGTGCCATCGGGGAAACAGACTCCTACGAGCAGTACTTC.

The chain couples TRBV6-6 to TRBJ2-7; unclear D gene. The CDR3 spans 13 residues. Germline assignment: CDR1 MNHNY and CDR2 SVGAGI (reference sequence). V was clipped by 3 bases and J by 2 bases, with 8 bases between them. CDR3 region: CASSYVQAYEQYF. DNA for the CDR3: TGTGCCAGCAGTTATGTCCAGGCCTACGAGCAGTACTTC.

The gene calls are TRBV28 and TRBJ1-5, with 7 bases identical to TRBD1. Trimming at V came to 8 bases and at J to 5 bases, leaving 6 bases not matched to a gene. The CDR3 contains 13 residues. CDR1 and CDR2 from the germline V gene are MDHEN and SYDVKM. The CDR3 DNA is TGTGCCAGCTGGGACAGACCTTATCAGCCCCAGCATTTT. This encodes CASWDRPYQPQHF.

The genes are TRBV5-6 and TRBJ1-3; 8 nucleotides align to TRBD1. Germline loops: CDR1 SGHDT, CDR2 YYEEEE. V shed 7 bases and J 1 base; nucleotides not matched to a gene: 7. CDR3 length: 15 residues. CDR3 nucleotide sequence: TGTGCCAGCGCCGCACAGGGGGGGTCTGGAAACACCATATATTTT. It translates to CASAAQGGSGNTIYF.

J is TRBJ2-7 and V is TRBV28; TRBD1 aligns across 7 bases. V lost 7 bases to trimming and J lost 6 bases; unmatched junction nucleotides: 6. CDR3 length equals 12 residues. CDR1 and CDR2 (germline): MDHEN, SYDVKM. The CDR3 DNA follows: TGTGCCAGCACTACAGGGGCCCGCGAGCAGTACTTC. Translated, it gives CASTTGAREQYF.

The rearrangement joins TRBV18 to TRBJ1-1, with 10 bases fitting TRBD1. This CDR3 contains 15 residues. The ends lost 3 bases at V and 0 bases at J; junction bases unmatched: 1. The germline CDR1 and CDR2 sequences are KGHSH and LQKENI. The CDR3, as DNA: TGTGCCAGCTCACCGGGACAGGGGATGAACACTGAAGCTTTCTTT. Translating gives CASSPGQGMNTEAFF.

This clone has a single count. The V call is TRBV2, the J call TRBJ2-1; 7 bases agree with TRBD2. The V and J ends lost 6 bases and 11 bases, in that order; junction bases with no gene match: 7. Germline loops: CDR1 SNHLY, CDR2 FYNNEI. This CDR3 is built from 12 residues. The CDR3 loop is CASSGRAGKQFF. DNA of the CDR3: TGTGCCAGCAGCGGTAGAGCGGGAAAGCAGTTCTTC. Together with reference TRBV2 and TRBJ2-1, the CDR3 gives the full variable domain: EPEVTQTPSHQVTQMGQEVILRCVPISNHLYFYWYRQILGQKVEFLVSFYNNEISEKSEIFDDQFSVERPDGSNFTLKIRSTKLEDSAMYFCASSGRAGKQFFGPGTRLTVL.

For the CDR3, the DNA is TGTGCCAGCAGCCGGGACAGAGACGGAGCTTTCTTT. The encoded protein is CASSRDRDGAFF. The V gene is TRBV2, the J gene TRBJ1-1; 7 bases are a match to TRBD1. V shed 6 bases, J shed 10 bases, and the junction held 8 bases outside the gene matches. Germline CDR1 is SNHLY and CDR2 is FYNNEI. This CDR3 region has 12 residues.

There are a few counts of this clone. This chain connects TRBV2 to TRBJ2-7; 13 positions agree with TRBD2. Germline CDR1 SNHLY, CDR2 FYNNEI. Trimming cost V 2 bases and J 3 bases; bases outside gene matches: 1. The length of the CDR3 is 15 residues. This chain's CDR3 is CASSEWTSGSYEQYF. CDR3 DNA sequence: TGTGCCAGCAGTGAATGGACTAGCGGGAGCTACGAGCAGTACTTC.

Written as DNA, the CDR3 is TGTGCCAGCAGCGTAGATGTTGGGTCCGCCTATAATTCACCCCTCCACTTT. Translating it yields CASSVDVGSAYNSPLHF. The chain uses TRBV9 and TRBJ1-6; D is ambiguous. CDR1 is SGDLS and CDR2 is YYNGEE in the germline V gene. The CDR3 consists of 17 residues. With 0 bases removed from V and 2 bases from J, the gap between germline ends came to 12 bases.